This TCR beta chain came from a study of OX40 agonist ivuxolimab in advanced cancers. The study in broad terms: Ivuxolimab, which targeted the costimulatory receptor OX40 (CD134), was an agonistic, fully human IgG2 monoclonal antibody. Intravenous ivuxolimab was administered to patients every 2 weeks at six dose levels: 0.01, 0.1, 0.3, 1.5, 3 and 10 mg/kg. Of the roughly 52 dose-escalation patients, hepatocellular carcinoma was present in around 19, melanoma in approximately 15, renal cell carcinoma in 9 and head and neck cancer in 9. The dose-escalation cohort was around 83% male with a mean age of approximately 60 years, ranging from roughly 20 to 80. Patients were allowed to have had prior anti-PD-1, anti-PD-L1 or anti-CTLA-4 therapy, and approximately 40% of the dose-escalation patients had previously received checkpoint inhibitors. Partial responses occurred in three dose-escalation patients, of whom one had hepatocellular carcinoma and two had cutaneous melanoma. The purpose of peripheral TCRbeta sequencing was to test whether ivuxolimab changed TCR sequence diversity and led to clonal T-cell expansion. The paper describes the monotherapy dose-escalation part (N ≈ 49 patients) of the phase I trial of ivuxolimab. Overall study results and their limits: In the 0.1-3.0 mg/kg groups, partial responders had among the lowest normalized peripheral clonal expansion, particularly in CD8+ T cells. On average, CD8+ T cells showed more expanded clones than CD4+ T cells after ivuxolimab. Which antigens the clonally expanded peripheral T cells were specific for was not determined. At doses of 0.1 to 3.0 mg/kg, clonal expansion of both CD4+ and CD8+ T cells in blood was seen between baseline and week 6. Low levels of normalized T-cell clonal expansion were also seen in some patients who did not respond.

As to this clone: Its antigen is unknown. No much larger clonotype is one base removed from it; base qualities were not supplied.

Patients with a history of autoimmune disease or receiving systemic immunosuppression were excluded from the trial. Peripheral blood for TCR sequencing was collected from all dose cohorts at baseline, on cycle 4 day 1, and on cycle 7 day 1. Samples came from an open-label, multicenter, first-in-human phase I dose-escalation trial of ivuxolimab. Adults with locally advanced or metastatic melanoma, renal cell, hepatocellular, or head and neck squamous cell carcinoma were enrolled in the trial. Before TCR sequencing, CD4+ T cells and CD8+ T cells were sorted from peripheral blood as separate populations. For sequencing of the TCRbeta CDR3 region, genomic DNA was extracted from the sorted cells. The immunoSEQ Assay was used for sequencing of TCRbeta CDR3 regions. The immuneACCESS repertoire file appears here via TCRdb, limited to in-frame rearrangements. These files lack a portion of the clones; in checked studies, under half of the deficit traces to unresolved V genes, and the cause of the others is not known. Here the sample has fewer than 85,000 clones; about nine tenths occur a single time. The top ten clones comprise approximately 9.9% of the sample.

V and J lose 4 bases and 7 bases, and a span of 14 bases separates them. There are 13 amino acids in the CDR3, from cysteine to phenylalanine inclusive. The DNA shown is the 39-base CDR3, in frame from base 1. Reading the germline V gene gives CDR1 SGHDT and CDR2 YYEEEE. The receptor was isolated from an adult with an advanced solid tumor such as melanoma, head and neck, liver or kidney cancer. Recombination connected TRBV5-6 to TRBJ1-2; the D region possibly corresponds to TRBD1 (6 bases align). The sequenced sample was CD4+ or CD8+ T cells sorted from blood, obtained in a trial of the OX40 agonist ivuxolimab. In nucleotides, the sequence is TGTGCCAGCAGCGAACAGGGAGGACGTGGCTACACCTTC. It encodes CASSEQGGRGYTF.